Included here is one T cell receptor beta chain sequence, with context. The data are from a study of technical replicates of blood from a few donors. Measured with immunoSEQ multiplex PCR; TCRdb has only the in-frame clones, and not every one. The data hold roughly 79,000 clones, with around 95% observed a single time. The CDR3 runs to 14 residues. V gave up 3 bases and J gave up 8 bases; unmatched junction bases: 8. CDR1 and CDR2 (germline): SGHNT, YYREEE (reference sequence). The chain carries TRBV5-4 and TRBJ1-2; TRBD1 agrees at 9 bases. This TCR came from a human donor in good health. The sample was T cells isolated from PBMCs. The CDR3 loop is CASSYDRGTGGYTF. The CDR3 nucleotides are TGTGCCAGCAGCTATGACAGGGGGACTGGGGGCTACACCTTC.